The rows below give T cell receptor beta chains drawn from one sample of a study of PD-1 blockade in classical Hodgkin lymphoma. TCRdb keeps only in-frame clones here, not all; method: immunoSEQ multiplex PCR. The sample holds about 27,000 clones; 72% are singletons and the top ten take approximately 3.6%. The source was peripheral blood mononuclear cells (PBMCs), collected before the fourth cycle of nivolumab. The receptors were sampled from a human donor with classical Hodgkin lymphoma. Both conserved end residues are trimmed from each CDR3.

v_gene | len | CDR3aa
TRBV7-2 | 11 | ASSLKFGNEQF
TRBV27 | 14 | ASSPSPEWTNQPQH
TRBV28 | 15 | ASSLGTGTGGNYGYT
TRBV6-1 | 13 | ASSPRDRESETQY
TRBV7-8 | 10 | ASGQENTEAF
TRBV6-5 | 12 | ASSPGPRETGYT
TRBV5-4 | 11 | ASSLTGVAEQF
TRBV6-5 | 12 | ASSSSPGGTEAF
TRBV27 | 12 | ASRGHTTNTEAF
TRBV6-5 | 12 | ASSYSGQYTEAF
TRBV7-9 | 11 | ASSLSGDQPQH
TRBV7-8 | 12 | ASSRQGPLGELF
TRBV5-4 | 15 | ASSLSLAGADTGELF
TRBV29-1 | 11 | SVAWGGGETQY
TRBV6-1 | 13 | ATREFQGYRNTIY
TRBV7-9 | 11 | ASSSLTGTKLF
TRBV7-2 | 13 | ASSLSGTGTYGYT
TRBV10-1 | 12 | ASRDSGSGNTIY
TRBV2 | 11 | ASRVGGLTEAF
TRBV27 | 13 | ASSLIGTGPNEQY
TRBV5-1 | 13 | ASSLSGTQGYEQF
TRBV7-8 | 12 | ASSRTLAEETQY
TRBV2 | 12 | ASSEVDARGGYT
TRBV6-1 | 16 | ASSEDPWYAAFTDTQY
TRBV7-3 | 12 | ASSSSGRANEQF
TRBV19 | 14 | ASRRPGTGAGYGYT
TRBV6-5 | 11 | ASSYDGDSGYT
TRBV30 | 11 | AWSGQGITEAF
TRBV7-9 | 13 | ASSDRGPSTDTQY
TRBV9 | 11 | ASSVDANYGYT
TRBV5-1 | 17 | ASSPGFGLAGGNTGELF
TRBV5-6 | 12 | ASSLAGANYGYT
TRBV30 | 12 | AWRSGGPNQPQH
TRBV7-3 | 13 | ASSPGGLSNNEQF
TRBV4-2 | 15 | ASSRPPPDNMNTEAF
TRBV19 | 13 | ASRGGQGGNQPQH
TRBV10-3 | 13 | AISDGTARSYEQY
TRBV18 | 12 | ASSLTGNSYEQY
TRBV5-1 | 14 | ASSLSLVAGDNEQF
TRBV29-1 | 11 | SVGPGQISEAF
TRBV2 | 13 | ASSDDQRGNQPQH
TRBV5-1 | 13 | ASGPSGTGGETQY
TRBV5-4 | 12 | ASRLAGGSEEQY
TRBV19 | 11 | ASSGSGNDEQY
TRBV6-6 | 11 | ASTPGGGEKLF
TRBV7-2 | 12 | ASSIQGFYEKLF
TRBV5-5 | 11 | ASSLTYNQPQH
TRBV30 | 10 | AWSSGVGGYT
TRBV5-1 | 13 | ASSFQTTRGETQY
TRBV19 | 11 | ASSIGQGLEQY
TRBV30 | 11 | AWSGGALRPQH
TRBV6-1 | 11 | ASSWGQNTEAF
TRBV5-4 | 11 | ASSLDRENEQF
TRBV5-1 | 12 | ASSFGTASYEQY
TRBV6-5 | 12 | ASIGGRVVTEAF
TRBV10-1 | 7 | AKYDTQY
TRBV28 | 13 | ASSSIQGAYQPQH
TRBV11-2 | 16 | ASSPTSRDRGKNYGYT
TRBV12-5 | 11 | ASGPAGNQPQH
TRBV2 | 12 | ASRTTGINYGYT